What follows describes a single TCR beta chain. Its antigen is unidentified. Trimming removed 6 bases from V and 10 bases from J; junction bases left unmatched: 10. This CDR3 contains 12 residues. Germline V gene sequence: CDR1 SQVTM, CDR2 ANQGSEA. Using immunoSEQ multiplex PCR, the repertoire was profiled, and TCRdb retains in-frame clones only, with some absent. Among around 94,000 clones listed, approximately 81% were seen once. This specimen belongs to a study of T cell responses to AZD1222 COVID-19 vaccine. Study-wide background: Pooled samples include second doses given at about 4 or 12 weeks. Study outcomes and limitations: A reported finding is that nearly half of spike-specific TCRs target unmutated variant regions. Clonal diversity was possibly underestimated, and the donors were mostly white British, with more females. Among vaccine-associated CD4 TCRs, coverage spanned spike, with dominance at 160-218 and 743-854.

The receptor's source is an adult in good health. The source material was peripheral blood, sampled on day 0 of AZD1222 vaccination. The chain employs TRBV29-1 and TRBJ1-2, with 8 bases that match TRBD1. CDR3 loop: CSVPGQGSDYTF. CDR3 nucleotide sequence: TGCAGCGTCCCCGGACAGGGATCTGACTACACCTTC.